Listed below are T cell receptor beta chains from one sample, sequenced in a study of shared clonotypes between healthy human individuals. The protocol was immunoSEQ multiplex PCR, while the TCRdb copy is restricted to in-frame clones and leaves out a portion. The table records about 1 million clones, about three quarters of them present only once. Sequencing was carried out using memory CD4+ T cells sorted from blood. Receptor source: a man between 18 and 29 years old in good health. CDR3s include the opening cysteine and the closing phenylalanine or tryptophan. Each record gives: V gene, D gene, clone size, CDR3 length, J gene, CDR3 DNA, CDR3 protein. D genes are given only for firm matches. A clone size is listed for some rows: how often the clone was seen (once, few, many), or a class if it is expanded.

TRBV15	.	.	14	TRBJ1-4	TGTGCCACCAGCCCCTCCAGATTAAATGAAAAACTGTTTTTT	CATSPSRLNEKLFF
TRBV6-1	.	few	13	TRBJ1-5	TGTGCCAGCAGTGAAGCCCCAAATCAGCCCCAGCATTTT	CASSEAPNQPQHF
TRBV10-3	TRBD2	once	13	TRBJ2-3	TGTGCCATCGAGCTAGCGGGGACAGATACGCAGTATTTT	CAIELAGTDTQYF
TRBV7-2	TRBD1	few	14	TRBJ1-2	TGTGCCAGCAGCTCACGACAGGGTCGACATGGCTACACCTTC	CASSSRQGRHGYTF
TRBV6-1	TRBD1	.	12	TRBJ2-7	TGTGCCAGCAGTTGGCAGACAGGGGAGCAGTACTTC	CASSWQTGEQYF
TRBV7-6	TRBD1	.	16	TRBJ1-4	TGTGCCAGCAGCCTGGGACAGGGGGGCAGGTTTGAAAAACTGTTTTTT	CASSLGQGGRFEKLFF
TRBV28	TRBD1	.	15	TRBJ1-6	TGTGCCAGCATCGCCCCGGGACAGGTTGGTTCACCCCTCCACTTT	CASIAPGQVGSPLHF
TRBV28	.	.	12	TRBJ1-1	TGTGCCAGCAGTTTAGGGGGTAGGAAAGCTTTCTTT	CASSLGGRKAFF
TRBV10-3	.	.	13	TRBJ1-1	TGTGCCATCAGTGACCAGGGTTTCACTGAAGCTTTCTTT	CAISDQGFTEAFF
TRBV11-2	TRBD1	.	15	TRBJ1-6	TGTGCCAGCGGGCGGGACAGGGCGGCCAATTCACCCCTCCACTTT	CASGRDRAANSPLHF
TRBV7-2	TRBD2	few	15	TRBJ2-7	TGTGCCAGCAGCTTAGGTCGCGGGAGCTTTCTCGAGCAGTACTTC	CASSLGRGSFLEQYF
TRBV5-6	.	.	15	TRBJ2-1	TGTGCCAGCAGCTTGGAGGACAGCTCCTACAATGAGCAGTTCTTC	CASSLEDSSYNEQFF
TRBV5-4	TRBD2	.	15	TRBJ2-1	TGTGCCAGCAGCTTGAAGACTAGCGTCTACAATGAGCAGTTCTTC	CASSLKTSVYNEQFF
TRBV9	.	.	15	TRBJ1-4	TGTGCCAGCAGCGTAGACCAGACAACTAATGAAAAACTGTTTTTT	CASSVDQTTNEKLFF
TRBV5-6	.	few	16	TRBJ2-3	TGTGCCAGCAGCTTGGGATGGCGGGGCCAGCTCGATACGCAGTATTTT	CASSLGWRGQLDTQYF
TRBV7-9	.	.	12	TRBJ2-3	TGTGCCAGCAGCTCGGAAGGTCATACGCAGTATTTT	CASSSEGHTQYF
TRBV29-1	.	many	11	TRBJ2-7	TGCAGCGTTGGGCGGGGATCCGAGCAGTACTTC	CSVGRGSEQYF
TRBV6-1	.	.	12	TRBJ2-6	TGTGCCAGCAGTAGGGGTTCGTTAGGCCTGACTTTC	CASSRGSLGLTF
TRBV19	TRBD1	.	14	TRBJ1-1	TGTGCCAGTAGGGACAGGGGGTTGGGCACTGAAGCTTTCTTT	CASRDRGLGTEAFF
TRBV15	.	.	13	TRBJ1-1	TGTGCCACCAGGGAAACAGGGTACCCTGAAGCTTTCTTT	CATRETGYPEAFF
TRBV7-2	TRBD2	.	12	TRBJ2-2	TGTGCCAACAAGGGAGGGGCCGGGGAGCTGTTTTTT	CANKGGAGELFF
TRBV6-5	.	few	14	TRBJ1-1	TGTGCCAGCAGTTACCGTCAGCTGAACACTGAAGCTTTCTTT	CASSYRQLNTEAFF
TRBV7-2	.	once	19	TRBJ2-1	TGTGCCAGCAGCTTAAGAGGCCCTATGGAGCGGTTTTCCTACAATGAGCAGTTCTTC	CASSLRGPMERFSYNEQFF
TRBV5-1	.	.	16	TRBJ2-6	TGCGCCAGCAGCAACTCCGGGAGCGCTGGGGCCAACGTCCTGACTTTC	CASSNSGSAGANVLTF
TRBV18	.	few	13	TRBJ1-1	TGTGCCAGCTCACCACTTCAGGGCACTGAAGCTTTCTTT	CASSPLQGTEAFF
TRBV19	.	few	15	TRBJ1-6	TGTGCCAGTACCCAGTTCGGGACCATGGAGACACCCCTCCACTTT	CASTQFGTMETPLHF
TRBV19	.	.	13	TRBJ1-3	TGTGCCACCGAAACGACTGCCGGAAACACCATATATTTT	CATETTAGNTIYF
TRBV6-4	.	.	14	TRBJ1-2	TGTGCCAGCAGTCCGCAGGGTGAGGGTCATGGCTACACCTTC	CASSPQGEGHGYTF
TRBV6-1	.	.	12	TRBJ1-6	TGTGCCAGCAGTATCCGGGGGTCACCCCTCCACTTT	CASSIRGSPLHF
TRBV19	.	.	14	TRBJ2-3	TGTGCCAGTAGTATAGCAACCGAGGCGGATACGCAGTATTTT	CASSIATEADTQYF
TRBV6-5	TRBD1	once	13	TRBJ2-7	TGTGCCAGCAGTAAAGGGACAGTTCAAGAGCAGTACTTC	CASSKGTVQEQYF
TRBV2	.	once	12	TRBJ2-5	TGTGCCAGCAGCTCCAGAGGGGAGACCCAGTACTTC	CASSSRGETQYF
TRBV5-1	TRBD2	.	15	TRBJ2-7	TGCGCCAGCAGCTTGCCCGGGGGGGGCTCGGGCGAGCAGTACTTC	CASSLPGGGSGEQYF
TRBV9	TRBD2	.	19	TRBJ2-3	TGTGCCAGCAGCCCCCGCGGGAGAGGGGGACTAGGTCGCACAGATACGCAGTATTTT	CASSPRGRGGLGRTDTQYF
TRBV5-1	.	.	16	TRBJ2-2	TGCGCCAGCAGCTTTTCGGGAACCGCGAACACCGGGGAGCTGTTTTTT	CASSFSGTANTGELFF
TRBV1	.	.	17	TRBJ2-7	TGCACCAGCAGTGGGGGGGAGGACAACACCCTAAACTACGAGCAGTACTTC	CTSSGGEDNTLNYEQYF
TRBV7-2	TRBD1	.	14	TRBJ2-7	TGTGCCAGCAGCTTGGGACAGTGGGCCCTCGAGCAGTACTTC	CASSLGQWALEQYF
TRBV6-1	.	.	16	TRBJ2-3	TGTGCCAGCAGTGAAGGGACTTCCCTAAGCACAGATACGCAGTATTTT	CASSEGTSLSTDTQYF
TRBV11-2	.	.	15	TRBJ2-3	TGTGCCAGCAGCTCATCTCAGGGGCCCACAGATACGCAGTATTTT	CASSSSQGPTDTQYF
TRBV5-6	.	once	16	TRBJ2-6	TGTGCCAGCAGCTTGGTAAAAGGATCTGGGGCCAACGTCCTGACTTTC	CASSLVKGSGANVLTF
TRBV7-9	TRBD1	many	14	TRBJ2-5	TGTGCCAGCAGCCCAAGGGACAGGGAAGAGACCCAGTACTTC	CASSPRDREETQYF
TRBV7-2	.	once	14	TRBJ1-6	TGTGCCAGCAGCGTCGACAGCTATAATTCACCCCTCCACTTT	CASSVDSYNSPLHF
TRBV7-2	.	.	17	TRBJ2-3	TGTGCCAGCAGCCTTCGGGACTCCCAGCGAAGCACAGATACGCAGTATTTT	CASSLRDSQRSTDTQYF
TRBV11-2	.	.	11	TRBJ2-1	TGTGCCAGCGGACAAGGCAATGAGCAGTTCTTC	CASGQGNEQFF
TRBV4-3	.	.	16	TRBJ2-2	TGCGCCAGCAGCCCGAGGGACTTTATGAACACCGGGGAGCTGTTTTTT	CASSPRDFMNTGELFF
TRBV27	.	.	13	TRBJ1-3	TGTGCCAGCAGTTCGAGGGGGGGAAACACCATATATTTT	CASSSRGGNTIYF
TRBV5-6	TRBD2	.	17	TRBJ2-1	TGTGCCAGCAGCTCAGCTTTAGCGGGGGGGTCCTACAATGAGCAGTTCTTC	CASSSALAGGSYNEQFF
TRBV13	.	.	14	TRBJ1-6	TGTGCCACCTTCCCGGGACAATATAATTCACCCCTCCACTTT	CATFPGQYNSPLHF